This TCR beta chain emerged from a study of blood T cell repertoires in COVID-19. Study-wide context: From the United States, Italy and Spain came samples of acute and convalescent COVID-19. Sources were T cells, B-cell-depleted T cells, or PBMCs; the material itself was cDNA or gDNA.

In this sample, this clone turned up once. Trimming pared 7 bases from V and 4 bases from J, leaving 16 bases between. The CDR3 is 15 residues long. Germline values: CDR1 SGHTA, CDR2 FQGNSA. TCRdb keeps only in-frame clones here, not all; method: immunoSEQ multiplex PCR. Of 110,000 to 150,000 clones detected, under 90% appear once; the ten largest clones hold 44%. The chain links TRBV7-2 to TRBJ1-4, with D possibly TRBD1 on 6 matching bases. Sequenced material: peripheral blood. The receptor was isolated from a human donor in a cohort sampled during active COVID-19. CDR3 nucleotide sequence: TGTGCCAGCACCACAACAGGGCGGAATAATGAAAAACTGTTTTTT. It translates to CASTTTGRNNEKLFF.